Listed below are T cell receptor beta chains from one sample, sequenced in a study of T cells in localized non-small cell lung cancer. Assay: immunoSEQ multiplex PCR; the TCRdb copy retains only in-frame clones and omits some. In the table there are about 51,000 clones, under 90% of which are singletons. The source was peripheral blood mononuclear cells, collected before any cancer treatment. These receptors originate from a man aged 35 to 70 with stage III lung adenocarcinoma. The CDR3 runs from the conserved cysteine through the conserved F or W.

CASSPNEGDSGNTIYF	TRBJ1-3	TRBV18
CASSPSGPDTQYF	TRBJ2-3	TRBV7-3
CASSEGLSLDEQYF	TRBJ2-7	TRBV6-1
CASHSPGQPSYEQYF	TRBJ2-7	TRBV5-8
CASSAISTDTQYF	TRBJ2-3	TRBV2
CASTNVQGAGAFF	TRBJ1-1	TRBV6-1
CASSEALRRSQYF	TRBJ2-3	TRBV2
CASSEELADEQFF	TRBJ2-1	TRBV10-1
CAWRLTGGTGELFF	TRBJ2-2	TRBV30
CASSPAGAGQGTYEQYF	TRBJ2-7	TRBV5-1
CASSHGTGVKEKLFF	TRBJ1-4	TRBV5-4
CASSYTGPYEQYF	TRBJ2-7	TRBV6-5
CASSLGVDTEAFF	TRBJ1-1	TRBV27
CASSYSARWETQYF	TRBJ2-5	TRBV6-5
CASSFQTGPSFYEQYF	TRBJ2-7	TRBV11-2
CASSLTDTQYF	TRBJ2-3	TRBV5-4
CASSERGLGTDTQYF	TRBJ2-3	TRBV10-2
CASSSSGVAKNIQYF	TRBJ2-4	TRBV5-8
CASSMRDSRTNTEAFF	TRBJ1-1	TRBV5-1
CASRGNTGTAREQYF	TRBJ2-7	TRBV28
CSALGRVNADTQYF	TRBJ2-3	TRBV29-1
CASSSNQETQYF	TRBJ2-5	TRBV5-1
CASSLWGTGEQYF	TRBJ2-7	TRBV28
CASRSPPSGVSTDTQYF	TRBJ2-3	TRBV28
CASSVGQGPYEQYF	TRBJ2-7	TRBV9
CASSLTGKLNTEAFF	TRBJ1-1	TRBV19
CASSRENTGELFF	TRBJ2-2	TRBV6-6
CASSPPGQGAETQYF	TRBJ2-5	TRBV27
CASSRGTGDYEQYF	TRBJ2-7	TRBV5-8
CASSPPGAWDEQYF	TRBJ2-7	TRBV18
CASSLGATAEQYF	TRBJ2-7	TRBV11-1
CASSRYEAEAFF	TRBJ1-1	TRBV11-2
CASRRGGAQNIQYF	TRBJ2-4	TRBV27